The next 12 T cell receptor beta chains were all read from a single sample in a study of blood T cell repertoires in COVID-19. The protocol was immunoSEQ multiplex PCR, while the TCRdb copy is restricted to in-frame clones and leaves out a portion. The repertoire holds 450,000 or so clones, roughly 90% seen once, with about 0.91% in the top ten. Sequencing used peripheral blood. The receptors were sampled from a man younger than 35 with COVID-19, enrolled during active disease.

The CDR3 DNA reads as TGTGCCAGCAGCGACGACTATAATGAAAAACTGTTTTTT. As protein: CASSDDYNEKLFF. The V and J genes are TRBV7-9 and TRBJ1-4; no definite D call. The CDR3 is 13 amino acids. Germline lookup yields CDR1 SEHNR and CDR2 FQNEAQ (reference sequence). Trimming removed 5 bases from V and 4 bases from J, with 8 bases in between.

On this clone itself: The sample holds other DNA sequences that translate to the same CDR3. The chain recombines TRBV5-1 with TRBJ2-5; 8 bases align to TRBD1. The germline V gene has CDR1 SGHRS and CDR2 YFSETQ. This CDR3 comprises 14 residues. V was clipped by 4 bases and J by 3 bases; unmatched bases: 5. The CDR3 sequence: CASSPGQGKETQYF. CDR3 DNA sequence: TGCGCCAGCAGCCCCGGACAGGGAAAAGAGACCCAGTACTTC.

The chain links TRBV6-2 or TRBV6-3 to TRBJ2-7; D gene unclear. This CDR3 region has 14 residues. V was shortened by 0 bases and J by 0 bases, with 6 bases between the two germline ends. Germline lookup yields CDR1 MNHEY and CDR2 SVGEGT. The CDR3 nucleotides are TGTGCCAGCAGTTACTCACCGAGCTCCTACGAGCAGTACTTC. Its protein is CASSYSPSSYEQYF.

The V and J genes are TRBV11-2 and TRBJ2-4; TRBD2 matches at 11 bases. Unmatched junction bases numbered 0, after V lost 4 bases and J lost 4 bases. Germline V CDR1 and CDR2: SGHAT, FQNNGV. The CDR3 sequence is 14 residues long. CDR3 nucleotide sequence: TGTGCCAGCAGCTGGACTAGCGGGAAAAACATTCAGTACTTC. The encoded protein is CASSWTSGKNIQYF.

CDR3 sequence (DNA): TGCGCCAGCAGCCAACCGGGACAGGGGGCGAATGAGCAGTACTTC. Its translation is CASSQPGQGANEQYF. The rearrangement links TRBV4-1 to TRBJ2-7, with 12 bases identical to TRBD1. This CDR3 is built from 15 residues. The V segment lost 2 bases and the J segment 7 bases; nucleotides outside the gene matches: 6. The V gene's germline CDR1 is MGHRA and CDR2 YSYEKL.

The V and J genes are TRBV6-2 or TRBV6-3 and TRBJ2-1; TRBD2 agrees at 7 bases. The CDR3 totals 13 residues. CDR1 and CDR2 (germline): MNHEY, SVGEGT. V shed 2 bases and J 7 bases; nucleotides not matched to a gene: 2. CDR3 bases: TGTGCCAGCAGTTACCTTAGCGGGAATGAGCAGTTCTTC. Protein: CASSYLSGNEQFF.

The chain uses TRBV24-1 and TRBJ2-5, with 10 nucleotides matching TRBD1. V gave up 3 bases and J gave up 5 bases; unmatched junction bases: 5. Germline lookup yields CDR1 KGHDR and CDR2 SFDVKD. The CDR3 is 15 amino acids. This CDR3 is CATSDETGGGETQYF. CDR3 sequence (DNA): TGTGCCACCAGTGATGAGACAGGGGGCGGGGAGACCCAGTACTTC.

V gene TRBV20-1 combines with J gene TRBJ2-1; D remains unclear. CDR3 length: 13 amino acids. Per germline, CDR1 DFQATT and CDR2 SNEGSKA (reference sequence). Deletions cut 3 bases from V and 5 bases from J, with 11 bases between. In DNA form, the CDR3 reads TGCAGTGCTAGTGAGTCACTCAACAATGAGCAGTTCTTC. Translated, it gives CSASESLNNEQFF.

V is TRBV30 and J is TRBJ1-3; TRBD1 agrees at 7 bases. Germline V gives CDR1 GTSNPN, CDR2 SVGIG (reference sequence). CDR3 length: 14 amino acids. V shed 5 bases and J 5 bases; nucleotides not matched to a gene: 9. CDR3 in amino acids: CAWAYRTGRNTIYF. The CDR3 DNA reads TGTGCCTGGGCTTATAGGACAGGCAGAAACACCATATATTTT.

The V and J genes are TRBV5-4 and TRBJ2-3, with 9 bases aligning to TRBD2. The CDR3 spans 16 residues. V was pared by 0 bases and J by 2 bases, with 4 bases of the junction left unmatched. Looked up from germline, CDR1 is SGHNT and CDR2 is YYREEE (reference sequence). Written as DNA, the CDR3 is TGTGCCAGCAGCTTGGTTGCGGGAGGGCCCACAGATACGCAGTATTTT. The encoded protein is CASSLVAGGPTDTQYF.

The V call is TRBV6-1, the J call TRBJ1-2, with 9 bases matching TRBD1. From germline, CDR1 is MNHNS and CDR2 SASEGT. V was pared by 3 bases and J by 4 bases, with 12 bases of the junction left unmatched. The CDR3 is 17 amino acids. DNA for the CDR3: TGTGCCAGCAGTGAGACGGGACAGGGCGTTCGGCGCTATGGCTACACCTTC. Translating gives CASSETGQGVRRYGYTF.

V usage is TRBV10-3 and J usage is TRBJ1-4; 9 bases align to TRBD1. The trim removed 6 bases at V and 7 bases at J, leaving 0 bases unmatched. The CDR3 is made up of 12 amino acids. Germline V gene sequence: CDR1 ENHRY, CDR2 SYGVKD. The CDR3, as DNA: TGTGCCATCAGGGACAGGGGTGAAAAACTGTTTTTT. Translation: CAIRDRGEKLFF.